The rows below give T cell receptor beta chains drawn from one sample of a study of T cells in Graves' hyperthyroidism and ophthalmopathy. TCRdb itself ran the multiplex PCR reads through MiXCR, one entry per CDR3 protein. This repertoire shows 600,000 to 650,000 distinct CDR3 sequences, roughly 17% found once; its top ten account for 3.8%. Sequencing was carried out using blood. The receptors derive from a woman aged 25 to 45 with Graves' hyperthyroidism. The CDR3 runs from the conserved cysteine through the conserved F or W. D genes are given only for firm matches. Part of the rows lack a size; the others show once, few, many or a class for expanded clones.

>many|TRBD2|TRBJ2-7|TRBV7-2
TGTGCCAGCAGCTTAGCTAGGACTAGCGTCTCCTACGAGCAGTACTTC
CASSLARTSVSYEQYF
>-|TRBD1|TRBJ1-1|TRBV12-3/TRBV12-4
TGTGCCAGCAGGACAGGGGGCAGAGGCGCTTTCTTT
CASRTGGRGAFF
>-|-|TRBJ2-3|TRBV4-2
TGTGCCAGCAGCCAAATGTACGGTAGCACAGATACGCAGTATTTT
CASSQMYGSTDTQYF
>many|-|TRBJ2-3|TRBV7-8
TGTGCCAGCAGCCCCCCATATGAGTATACAGATACGCAGTATTTT
CASSPPYEYTDTQYF
>-|-|TRBJ2-1|TRBV5-5
TGTGCCAGCAGCTTGGGGGGGCAAGAGACCCAGTTCTTC
CASSLGGQETQFF
>many|-|TRBJ2-7|TRBV28
TGTGCCAGCAGTTTGGGAATTACCTCCGAGCAGTACTTC
CASSLGITSEQYF
>-|TRBD1|TRBJ1-3|TRBV6-5
TGTGCCAGCAGTTTGTTTCTGAGACAGGGAACTGGAAACACCATATATTTT
CASSLFLRQGTGNTIYF
>many|-|TRBJ2-2|TRBV20-1
TGCAGTGCTAGTGGGGGGCAGGGCACCGGGGAGCTGTTTTTT
CSASGGQGTGELFF
>-|-|TRBJ2-2|TRBV4-1
TGCGCCAGCAGCCAAGAACCCGGGATGAACACCGGGGAGCTGTTTTTT
CASSQEPGMNTGELFF
>many|TRBD2|TRBJ2-5|TRBV7-2
TGTGCCAGCACCCGTAGCGGGAGGGGAGAGACCCAGTACTTC
CASTRSGRGETQYF
>few|TRBD1|TRBJ1-1|TRBV5-1
TGCGCCAGCAGCATAAGACAGGGTTGGAACACTGAAGCTTTCTTT
CASSIRQGWNTEAFF
>-|-|TRBJ2-5|TRBV15
TGTGCCACCAGCAGAGATGGGGCGGCGACTCTTAAAGAGACCCAGTACTTC
CATSRDGAATLKETQYF
>many|TRBD2|TRBJ2-1|TRBV27
TGTGCCAGCAGTTTCAGGAGTAGCGGGAGGGCCTCCTACAATGAGCAGTTCTTC
CASSFRSSGRASYNEQFF
>-|-|TRBJ1-6|TRBV5-5
TGTGCCAGCAGCTTGGACGGCAGAACGAATTCACCCCTCCACTTT
CASSLDGRTNSPLHF
>many|-|TRBJ2-2|TRBV6-2/TRBV6-3
TGTGCCAGCAGCCTCTGGATAAACGGGGAGCTGTTTTTT
CASSLWINGELFF
>many|TRBD2|TRBJ2-3|TRBV7-2
TGTGCCAGCAGCTTTCTGGGCGGGAGTGCGGCAGATACGCAGTATTTT
CASSFLGGSAADTQYF
>few|TRBD1|TRBJ2-7|TRBV5-1
TGCGCCAGCAGCGGGGACAGCGCTTCCTACGAGCAGTACTTC
CASSGDSASYEQYF
>few|TRBD1|TRBJ2-1|TRBV10-3
TGTGCCATCAGTGAGTTAGGGGGCAGTGAGCAGTTCTTC
CAISELGGSEQFF
>many|-|TRBJ2-7|TRBV27
TGTGCCAGCAGTTTTAGCGGATACTCCTACGAGCAGTACTTC
CASSFSGYSYEQYF
>-|-|TRBJ1-5|TRBV12-3/TRBV12-4
-
CASTNQTSMYLCASKEGNQPQHF
>many|-|TRBJ1-5|TRBV2
TGTGCCAGCAGTGAGAGGGAGAGCAATCAGCCCCAGCATTTT
CASSERESNQPQHF
>many|TRBD2|TRBJ2-4|TRBV20-1
TGCAGTGCTAGAGATGGGGGAGGGAGCAAAAACATTCAGTACTTC
CSARDGGGSKNIQYF
>-|TRBD2|TRBJ2-7|TRBV11-2
TGTGCCAGCAGCGGGACTAGCGGGAGTACAGACGAGCAGTACTTC
CASSGTSGSTDEQYF
>-|-|TRBJ1-5|TRBV5-5
TGTGCCAGCAGCTTGAGGGCCGACAATCAGCCCCAGCATTTT
CASSLRADNQPQHF
>-|TRBD1|TRBJ2-4|TRBV11-3
TGTGCCAGCAGCTTCGGACAGGGAGGCAAAAACATTCAGTACTTC
CASSFGQGGKNIQYF
>many|TRBD1|TRBJ2-2|TRBV11-2
TGTGCCAGCAGCTTCCGGGGACAGGGGTCCGGGGAGCTGTTTTTT
CASSFRGQGSGELFF
>few|TRBD2|TRBJ2-1|TRBV7-9
TGTGCCAGTAGCCCCGGGGGGAGGGACCAGCAGTTCTTC
CASSPGGRDQQFF
>many|TRBD1|TRBJ1-2|TRBV28
TGTGCCACCCTACTAACAGGGGGCAAGGGTTATGGCTACACCTTC
CATLLTGGKGYGYTF
>many|-|TRBJ1-5|TRBV2
TGTGCCAGCAGAAGGCAGGGGACTAATCAGCCCCAGCATTTT
CASRRQGTNQPQHF
>-|-|TRBJ1-6|TRBV14
TGTGCCAGCAGCCAAGAAGGGGGGGTTGGTAATTCACCCCTCCACTTT
CASSQEGGVGNSPLHF
>many|-|TRBJ2-7|TRBV27
TGTGCCAGCAGTTTCCGGGACTCAAGCTCCTACGAGCAGTACTTC
CASSFRDSSSYEQYF
>-|-|TRBJ2-7|TRBV12-3/TRBV12-4
TGTGCCAGCAGGTCTACAGGGAGCTCCTACGAGCAGTACTTC
CASRSTGSSYEQYF
>-|TRBD2|TRBJ2-1|TRBV29-1
TGCAGCGGTATGGGGGGGCTAGCGGGATTCAATGAGCAGTTCTTC
CSGMGGLAGFNEQFF
>many|TRBD2|TRBJ2-7|TRBV20-1
TGCAGTGCCACGGGGGGGGCTATCAACGAGCAGTACTTC
CSATGGAINEQYF
>many|-|TRBJ2-1|TRBV29-1
TGCAGCGTTGAAGATCCCGACAGGACCACCTACAATGAGCAGTTCTTC
CSVEDPDRTTYNEQFF
>-|-|TRBJ2-5|TRBV4-2
TGTGCCAGCAGCCAAGATACATCTATTTTGGCCGGAGAGGAGACCCAGTACTTC
CASSQDTSILAGEETQYF
>many|-|TRBJ1-2|TRBV27
TGTGCCAGCAGTTTACGCGGGGATGGCTACACCTTC
CASSLRGDGYTF
>-|TRBD2|TRBJ2-7|TRBV3-1
TGTGCCAGCAGCCTAGGACTATCGGGAGGGCGTGAGCAGTACTTC
CASSLGLSGGREQYF
>once|-|TRBJ2-1|TRBV3-1
TGTGCCAGCAGCCAAGGCGGTCAGGGTTACAATGAGCAGTTCTTC
CASSQGGQGYNEQFF
>-|TRBD1|TRBJ1-4|TRBV9
TGTGCCAGCAGCGTGGGACAGACTAATGAAAAACTGTTTTTT
CASSVGQTNEKLFF
>few|-|TRBJ2-3|TRBV6-2/TRBV6-3
TGTGCCAGCAGTTACTCACCGGGCCCCTCCACAGATACGCAGTATTTT
CASSYSPGPSTDTQYF
>-|TRBD1|TRBJ2-2|TRBV7-2
TGTGCCAGCACCTTAGTGTGGACAGGGAACGCCGGGGAGCTGTTTTTT
CASTLVWTGNAGELFF